This T cell receptor beta chain was sequenced for a study of T cells in localized non-small cell lung cancer. Overall study findings and caveats: With higher T cell density in blood came longer overall survival. Because only a single region of the tumor was sequenced, heterogeneity remains possible. Uninvolved adjacent lung had higher T cell clonality than tumor and all other tissues.

The repertoire was sequenced with immunoSEQ multiplex PCR; TCRdb's copy has only in-frame clones and lacks some. This sample has approximately 19,000 clones, with about 83% found just once. Notes on this clone: Its antigen remains unknown.

The clonotype comes from a man aged 35-69 years with stage I lung adenocarcinoma. Sequencing used peripheral blood, obtained before any cancer treatment.

CDR3 loop: CASSKYHEQFF. The CDR3 nucleotides read TGTGCCAGCAGCAAATATCATGAGCAGTTCTTC. The V gene is TRBV21-1, the J gene TRBJ2-1; TRBD2, as called in the table, went unchecked against the DNA. TRBV21-1 counts as a pseudogene. This CDR3 spans 11 amino acids.